Shown below are 3 T cell receptor beta chains from a single sample sequenced in a study of shared clonotypes between healthy human individuals. Profiled with immunoSEQ multiplex PCR; TCRdb holds only in-frame clones, not every one. This table has approximately 2.5 million clones, around 90% appearing once. Sequenced input: naive CD4+ T cells sorted from blood. The subset here: CD45RA+ positively selected. The receptor source for this set is a man younger than 30 in good health.

This clone was counted only a few times. Other nucleotide sequences from this sample produce the same CDR3. The genes are TRBV9 and TRBJ2-2, with D unclear. The CDR3 spans 13 residues. Trimming shortened V by 0 bases and J by 4 bases, and 4 bases separated the two germline ends. Germline V gene data show CDR1 as SGDLS and CDR2 as YYNGEE. CDR3 coding DNA: TGTGCCAGCAGCGTAGAAGGCACCGGGGAGCTGTTTTTT. Amino acid sequence: CASSVEGTGELFF.

This sequence joins TRBV6-1 and TRBJ2-1; D unresolved. CDR1 and CDR2 (germline): MNHNS, SASEGT. With 10 bases removed from V and 6 bases from J, the gap between germline ends came to 22 bases. The CDR3 has 15 residues. The CDR3 is CATRGSAQARNEQFF. The CDR3 nucleotides are TGTGCCACCAGAGGTTCGGCCCAGGCCCGCAATGAGCAGTTCTTC.

This rearrangement joins TRBV27 to TRBJ2-1; tentative D call: TRBD2 (6 bases). Germline V gene data show CDR1 as MNHEY and CDR2 as SMNVEV (reference sequence). Deletions cut 5 bases from V and 6 bases from J, with 29 bases between. The CDR3 sequence is 19 residues long. CDR3 region: CASSPEWFPGGTRSNEQFF. The CDR3 DNA sequence: TGTGCCAGCAGTCCAGAATGGTTCCCCGGAGGGACCCGGAGCAATGAGCAGTTCTTC.